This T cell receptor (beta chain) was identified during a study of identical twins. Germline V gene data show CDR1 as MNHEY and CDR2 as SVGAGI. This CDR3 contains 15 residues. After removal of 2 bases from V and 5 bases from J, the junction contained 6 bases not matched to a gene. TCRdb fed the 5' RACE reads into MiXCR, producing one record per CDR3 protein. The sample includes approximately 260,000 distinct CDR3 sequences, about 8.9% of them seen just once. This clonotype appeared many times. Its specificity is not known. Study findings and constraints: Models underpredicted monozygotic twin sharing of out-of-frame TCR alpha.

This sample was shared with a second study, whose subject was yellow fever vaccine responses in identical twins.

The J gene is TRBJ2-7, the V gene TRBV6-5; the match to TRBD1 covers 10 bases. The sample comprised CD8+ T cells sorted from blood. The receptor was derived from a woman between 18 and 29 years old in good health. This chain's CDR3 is CASSYGLGTGDEQYF. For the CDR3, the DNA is TGTGCCAGCAGTTACGGTCTCGGGACAGGGGACGAGCAGTACTTC.